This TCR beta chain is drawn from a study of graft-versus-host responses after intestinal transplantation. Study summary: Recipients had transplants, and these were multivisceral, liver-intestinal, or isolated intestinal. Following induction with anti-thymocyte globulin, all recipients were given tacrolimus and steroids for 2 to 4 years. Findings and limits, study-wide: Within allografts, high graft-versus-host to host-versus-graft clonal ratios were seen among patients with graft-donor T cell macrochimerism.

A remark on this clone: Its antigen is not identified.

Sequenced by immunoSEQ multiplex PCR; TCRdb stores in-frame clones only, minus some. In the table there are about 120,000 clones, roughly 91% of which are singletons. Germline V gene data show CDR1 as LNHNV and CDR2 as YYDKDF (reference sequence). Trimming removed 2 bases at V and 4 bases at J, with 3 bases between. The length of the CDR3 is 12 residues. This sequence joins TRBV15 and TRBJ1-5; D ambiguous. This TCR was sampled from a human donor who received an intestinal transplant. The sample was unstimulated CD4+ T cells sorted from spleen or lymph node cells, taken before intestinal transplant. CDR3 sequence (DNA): TGTGCCACCAGCAGAATGAATCAGCCCCAGCATTTT. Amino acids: CATSRMNQPQHF.